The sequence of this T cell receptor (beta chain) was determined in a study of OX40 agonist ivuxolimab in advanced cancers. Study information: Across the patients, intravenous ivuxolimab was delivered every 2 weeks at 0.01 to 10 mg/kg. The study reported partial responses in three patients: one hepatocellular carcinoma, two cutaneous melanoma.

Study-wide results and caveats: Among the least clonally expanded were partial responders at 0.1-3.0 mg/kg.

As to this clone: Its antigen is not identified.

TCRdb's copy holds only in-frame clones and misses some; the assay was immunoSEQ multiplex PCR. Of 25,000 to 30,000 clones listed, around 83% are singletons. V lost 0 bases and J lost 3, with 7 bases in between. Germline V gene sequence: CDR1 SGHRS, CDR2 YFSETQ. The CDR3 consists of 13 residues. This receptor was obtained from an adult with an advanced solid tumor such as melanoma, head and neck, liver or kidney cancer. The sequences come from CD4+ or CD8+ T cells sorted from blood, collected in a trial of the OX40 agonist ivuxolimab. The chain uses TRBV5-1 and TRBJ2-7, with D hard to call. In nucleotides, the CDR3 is TGCGCCAGCAGCTTGGCGCCGGGCTACGAGCAGTACTTC. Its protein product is CASSLAPGYEQYF.